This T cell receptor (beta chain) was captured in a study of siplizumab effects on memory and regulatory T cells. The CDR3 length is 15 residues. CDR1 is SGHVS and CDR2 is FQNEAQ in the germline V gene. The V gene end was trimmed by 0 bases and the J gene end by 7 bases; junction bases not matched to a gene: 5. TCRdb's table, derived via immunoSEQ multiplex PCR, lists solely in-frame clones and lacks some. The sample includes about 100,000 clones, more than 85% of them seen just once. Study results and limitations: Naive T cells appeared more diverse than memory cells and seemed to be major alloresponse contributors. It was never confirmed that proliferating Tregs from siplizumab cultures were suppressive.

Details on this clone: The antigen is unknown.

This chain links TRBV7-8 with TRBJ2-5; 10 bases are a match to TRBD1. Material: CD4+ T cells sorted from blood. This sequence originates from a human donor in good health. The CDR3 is CASSLAGTGDGTQYF. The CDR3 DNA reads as TGTGCCAGCAGCTTAGCCGGGACAGGGGATGGGACCCAGTACTTC.